This T cell receptor beta chain was sequenced for a study of blood T cell repertoires in COVID-19. Study-level information: From the United States, Italy and Spain came samples of acute and convalescent COVID-19. Sample material is recorded as cDNA or gDNA derived from T cells, B-cell-depleted T cells, or PBMCs.

Original processing notes: For nucleated cells, counts were estimated from reference gene primer amplification. Method: immunoSEQ multiplex PCR; TCRdb's copy keeps in-frame clones and lacks some. V and J calls and clone size are copied from that table; D and trimming were computed from the DNA. Of 250,000 to 300,000 clones in the sample, roughly 87% were seen once. This clone was recorded once. Sequenced input: peripheral blood. The clonotype comes from a woman in her forties or fifties who had recovered from COVID-19.

The CDR3 DNA sequence: TGCGCCAGCAGACTAGCGGGAGGACCTTACGAGCAGTACTTC. Its protein product is CASRLAGGPYEQYF. This chain connects TRBV10-2 to TRBJ2-7; TRBD2 agrees at 12 bases. The CDR3 covers 14 residues. Trimming removed 6 bases from V and 4 bases from J; junction bases left unmatched: 4. The V gene's germline CDR1 is WSHSY and CDR2 SAAADI.